This is a list of T cell receptor beta chains from one sample in a study of post-analysis software for immune sequencing data. TCRdb used MiXCR to reprocess the PCR reads, holding one entry per CDR3 protein. The table has some 800,000 distinct CDR3 sequences, around 45% seen once. Sequencing was carried out using blood. These receptors all stem from a girl aged 5 to 17 with multiple sclerosis. The CDR3 runs from the conserved cysteine through the conserved F or W. The D gene is left open where the match is weak. Clone sizes are given selectively: once, few, many, or a class where the clone is expanded.

d_gene: .
abundance: few
v_gene: TRBV7-8
j_gene: TRBJ2-4
CDR3nt: TGTGCCAGCAGCTTAGGGGGCCAAACGGACATTCAGTACTTC
CDR3aa: CASSLGGQTDIQYF

d_gene: TRBD2
abundance: .
v_gene: TRBV7-8
j_gene: TRBJ2-3
CDR3nt: TGTGCCAGCAGCTTAGGAGGGGCGGGAGAAACAGATACGCAGTATTTT
CDR3aa: CASSLGGAGETDTQYF

d_gene: .
abundance: .
v_gene: TRBV12-3/TRBV12-4
j_gene: TRBJ2-7
CDR3nt: TGTGCCAGCAGTTTCCGTTGGCAGGCCTACTCCTACGAGCAGTACTTC
CDR3aa: CASSFRWQAYSYEQYF

d_gene: .
abundance: .
v_gene: TRBV6-5
j_gene: TRBJ1-5
CDR3nt: TGTGCCAGCAATCCACTCCAGGGAAATCAGCCCCAGCATTTT
CDR3aa: CASNPLQGNQPQHF

d_gene: .
abundance: .
v_gene: TRBV12-3/TRBV12-4
j_gene: TRBJ2-2
CDR3nt: TGTGCCAGCAGTTTACAGGGGCACACCGGGGAGCTGTTTTTT
CDR3aa: CASSLQGHTGELFF

d_gene: .
abundance: .
v_gene: TRBV24-1
j_gene: TRBJ1-2
CDR3nt: TGTGCCACCAGTGATCCCCGACAGCCTGGCTACACCTTC
CDR3aa: CATSDPRQPGYTF

d_gene: .
abundance: few
v_gene: TRBV29-1
j_gene: TRBJ2-1
CDR3nt: TGCAGTTTTCTTGCGAGCTCCTACAATGAGCAGTTCTTC
CDR3aa: CSFLASSYNEQFF

d_gene: .
abundance: .
v_gene: TRBV5-1
j_gene: TRBJ1-6
CDR3nt: TGCGCCAGCAGCCGAGAACATGGCCGGCGGGGGTCACCCCTCCACTTT
CDR3aa: CASSREHGRRGSPLHF

d_gene: .
abundance: .
v_gene: TRBV4-3
j_gene: TRBJ2-5
CDR3nt: TGCGCCAGCAGCCAAACTGGGCAGGGAGGCGGTGGCGAGACCCAGTACTTC
CDR3aa: CASSQTGQGGGGETQYF

d_gene: .
abundance: once
v_gene: TRBV10-3
j_gene: TRBJ2-7
CDR3nt: TGTGCCATCAGCGCCGCGGGATCTGGGGAGCAGTACTTC
CDR3aa: CAISAAGSGEQYF

d_gene: TRBD2
abundance: few
v_gene: TRBV30
j_gene: TRBJ2-7
CDR3nt: TGTGCCTGGAGCCACGGACTAGTAGTGGGGAACGAGCAGTACTTC
CDR3aa: CAWSHGLVVGNEQYF

d_gene: .
abundance: .
v_gene: TRBV15
j_gene: TRBJ2-6
CDR3nt: TGTGCCACCAGCAGACCCAGGGATTACCCTGGGGCCAACGTCCTGACTTTC
CDR3aa: CATSRPRDYPGANVLTF

d_gene: TRBD2
abundance: .
v_gene: TRBV12-5
j_gene: TRBJ2-2
CDR3nt: TGTGCTAGTGGTTTGGTCGGCGCGGGAGGGCCCGGGGAGCTGTTTTTT
CDR3aa: CASGLVGAGGPGELFF

d_gene: .
abundance: .
v_gene: TRBV14
j_gene: TRBJ1-3
CDR3nt: TGTGCCAGCAGCCACCGAGGCATCTCTGGAAACACCATATATTTT
CDR3aa: CASSHRGISGNTIYF

d_gene: .
abundance: .
v_gene: TRBV5-1
j_gene: TRBJ1-2
CDR3nt: TGCGCCAGCAGCTTTTGGGGTGACTATGGCTACACCTTC
CDR3aa: CASSFWGDYGYTF

d_gene: .
abundance: once
v_gene: TRBV9
j_gene: TRBJ2-5
CDR3nt: TGTGCCAGCAGCGTAGCGTCAGGGTTTAATGGGGAGACCCAGTACTTC
CDR3aa: CASSVASGFNGETQYF

d_gene: TRBD2
abundance: few
v_gene: TRBV20-1
j_gene: TRBJ2-5
CDR3nt: TGCAGTGCTAGAGATGCGGCGGGAGGAATAGAGACCCAGTACTTC
CDR3aa: CSARDAAGGIETQYF

d_gene: .
abundance: few
v_gene: TRBV10-3
j_gene: TRBJ2-1
CDR3nt: TGTGCCATCAGGGAGTACAATGAGCAGTTCTTC
CDR3aa: CAIREYNEQFF

d_gene: .
abundance: .
v_gene: TRBV15
j_gene: TRBJ1-5
CDR3nt: TGTGCCACCAGTAGGCAGACTAGCAATCAGCCCCAGCATTTT
CDR3aa: CATSRQTSNQPQHF

d_gene: .
abundance: few
v_gene: TRBV4-3
j_gene: TRBJ2-1
CDR3nt: TGCGCCAGCAGCCAATCCCCCGGGAGAAGGGATGAGCAGTTCTTC
CDR3aa: CASSQSPGRRDEQFF

d_gene: .
abundance: few
v_gene: TRBV5-1
j_gene: TRBJ1-5
CDR3nt: TGCGCCAGCAGCGCGACGGGGCATACGCCCCAGCATTTT
CDR3aa: CASSATGHTPQHF

d_gene: TRBD1
abundance: few
v_gene: TRBV27
j_gene: TRBJ2-7
CDR3nt: TGTGCCAGCAGTCCCCAGGGACAGGGGAGGGACGAGCAGTACTTC
CDR3aa: CASSPQGQGRDEQYF

d_gene: .
abundance: many
v_gene: TRBV27
j_gene: TRBJ2-1
CDR3nt: TGTGCCAGCAGTTTGGCGGGTAGCAATGAGCAGTTCTTC
CDR3aa: CASSLAGSNEQFF

d_gene: TRBD2
abundance: .
v_gene: TRBV13
j_gene: TRBJ2-4
CDR3nt: TGTGCCAGTGGGACTAGCGGGAGAAACATTCAGTACTTC
CDR3aa: CASGTSGRNIQYF

d_gene: .
abundance: .
v_gene: TRBV29-1
j_gene: TRBJ2-5
CDR3nt: TGCAGCGCCGGTGTCAAAGGGGGGGAGACCCAGTACTTC
CDR3aa: CSAGVKGGETQYF

d_gene: .
abundance: .
v_gene: TRBV6-1
j_gene: TRBJ2-5
CDR3nt: TGTGCCAGCAGCAGGGGATGGAGTGGCGGGATAGGCTTTGGGGAGACCCAGTACTTC
CDR3aa: CASSRGWSGGIGFGETQYF

d_gene: .
abundance: many
v_gene: TRBV5-1
j_gene: TRBJ2-7
CDR3nt: TGCGCCAGCAGCGGAAACTTAGCCTCCTCCTACGAGCAGTACTTC
CDR3aa: CASSGNLASSYEQYF

d_gene: TRBD2
abundance: .
v_gene: TRBV3-1
j_gene: TRBJ2-3
CDR3nt: TGTGCCAGCAGCCAAGGGGCCGCGGGAGGAGATACGCAGTATTTT
CDR3aa: CASSQGAAGGDTQYF

d_gene: .
abundance: .
v_gene: TRBV20-1
j_gene: TRBJ1-6
CDR3nt: TGCAGTGCTAGACAGGGTGGAAATTCACCCCTCCACTTT
CDR3aa: CSARQGGNSPLHF

d_gene: .
abundance: .
v_gene: TRBV29-1
j_gene: TRBJ2-5
CDR3nt: TGCAGCGTTGAAGAGGAAAACCAAGAGACCCAGTACTTC
CDR3aa: CSVEEENQETQYF

d_gene: TRBD1
abundance: .
v_gene: TRBV28
j_gene: TRBJ1-6
CDR3nt: TGTGCCAGCAGTTTGACTAAACAGGGGGCGACGGGGAATTCACCCCTCCACTTT
CDR3aa: CASSLTKQGATGNSPLHF

d_gene: .
abundance: .
v_gene: TRBV3-1
j_gene: TRBJ2-7
CDR3nt: TGTGCCAGCAGCCATTCTTCCAGCTCCTACGAGCAGTACTTC
CDR3aa: CASSHSSSSYEQYF

d_gene: .
abundance: .
v_gene: TRBV18
j_gene: TRBJ1-2
CDR3nt: TGTGCCAGCTCACCAGGAGGAGGGGCCGGGGACTATGGCTACACCTTC
CDR3aa: CASSPGGGAGDYGYTF

d_gene: TRBD2
abundance: .
v_gene: TRBV5-1
j_gene: TRBJ2-7
CDR3nt: TGCGCCAGCAGCTCGGGGGTGCTAGCGGGATCGTACGAGCAGTACTTC
CDR3aa: CASSSGVLAGSYEQYF

d_gene: TRBD1
abundance: .
v_gene: TRBV5-1
j_gene: TRBJ1-2
CDR3nt: TGCGCCAGCAGCTTGGCTCCTGGACAGGGGAACTATGGCTACACCTTC
CDR3aa: CASSLAPGQGNYGYTF

d_gene: TRBD2
abundance: .
v_gene: TRBV28
j_gene: TRBJ2-3
CDR3nt: TGTGCCATCCCGGACCCACGGACTAGCGGGAGCCACCCACTGGGAGATACGCAGTATTTT
CDR3aa: CAIPDPRTSGSHPLGDTQYF

d_gene: TRBD2
abundance: .
v_gene: TRBV12-3/TRBV12-4
j_gene: TRBJ2-3
CDR3nt: TGTGCCAGCAGTTTTTGGCTAGCGGGGGGCAGCACAGATACGCAGTATTTT
CDR3aa: CASSFWLAGGSTDTQYF

d_gene: TRBD2
abundance: few
v_gene: TRBV20-1
j_gene: TRBJ2-1
CDR3nt: TGCAGTGCGAGGACTAGCGGAAGGAGGGGAGAGCAGTTCTTC
CDR3aa: CSARTSGRRGEQFF

d_gene: .
abundance: .
v_gene: TRBV30
j_gene: TRBJ2-1
CDR3nt: TGTGCCTGGAAAGGGACTTACAATGAGCAGTTCTTC
CDR3aa: CAWKGTYNEQFF

d_gene: TRBD1
abundance: .
v_gene: TRBV24-1
j_gene: TRBJ1-3
CDR3nt: TGTGCCACCAGTGATTCCCTGGACAGGGGGCTTGGAAACACCATATATTTT
CDR3aa: CATSDSLDRGLGNTIYF

d_gene: TRBD1
abundance: .
v_gene: TRBV28
j_gene: TRBJ2-7
CDR3nt: TGTGCCAGCAGTCCATGGACAGGGGTAGGGTACGAGCAGTACTTC
CDR3aa: CASSPWTGVGYEQYF

d_gene: .
abundance: .
v_gene: TRBV12-3/TRBV12-4
j_gene: TRBJ1-1
CDR3nt: TGTGCCAGCAGTTTTGGATCGGGTACTGAAGCTTTCTTT
CDR3aa: CASSFGSGTEAFF

d_gene: .
abundance: few
v_gene: TRBV29-1
j_gene: TRBJ2-3
CDR3nt: TGCAGCGTCGCAAAGGTGGGGGGAGGAGATACGCAGTATTTT
CDR3aa: CSVAKVGGGDTQYF

d_gene: .
abundance: few
v_gene: TRBV11-3
j_gene: TRBJ2-1
CDR3nt: TGTGCCAGCAGCCCGGGACTTAACTCGTACAATGAGCAGTTCTTC
CDR3aa: CASSPGLNSYNEQFF

d_gene: .
abundance: .
v_gene: TRBV20-1
j_gene: TRBJ2-7
CDR3nt: TGCAGTGCTAGAGATTCACAGGTCGCTTCCTACGAGCAGTACTTC
CDR3aa: CSARDSQVASYEQYF

d_gene: .
abundance: few
v_gene: TRBV7-2
j_gene: TRBJ2-3
CDR3nt: TGTGCCAGCAGCTTAGATGGTCGGCTACACACAGATACGCAGTATTTT
CDR3aa: CASSLDGRLHTDTQYF

d_gene: .
abundance: few
v_gene: TRBV6-5
j_gene: TRBJ1-1
CDR3nt: TGTGCCAGCAGTTACTCGATCACAGGCTCTGAAGCTTTCTTT
CDR3aa: CASSYSITGSEAFF

d_gene: .
abundance: .
v_gene: TRBV13
j_gene: TRBJ1-2
CDR3nt: TGTGCCAGCAGCCAAGGGGAGGAAGGGGCAGTTAATGGCTACACCTTC
CDR3aa: CASSQGEEGAVNGYTF

d_gene: .
abundance: few
v_gene: TRBV11-2
j_gene: TRBJ2-7
CDR3nt: TGTGCCAGCAGCTTAGGCAGGGCCGGGGAGCAGTACTTC
CDR3aa: CASSLGRAGEQYF

d_gene: .
abundance: .
v_gene: TRBV29-1
j_gene: TRBJ1-1
CDR3nt: TGCAGCGTTGAGGGGGGGGGAGCAGCTACGAACACTGAAGCTTTCTTT
CDR3aa: CSVEGGGAATNTEAFF

d_gene: .
abundance: .
v_gene: TRBV5-1
j_gene: TRBJ2-7
CDR3nt: TGCGCCAGCAGCTTAGACGGTTCCCACAATGAGCAGTACTTC
CDR3aa: CASSLDGSHNEQYF

d_gene: .
abundance: .
v_gene: TRBV6-1
j_gene: TRBJ2-1
CDR3nt: TGTGCCAGCAGTGAAGAGGGGTCGTCCGTCAATGAGCAGTTCTTC
CDR3aa: CASSEEGSSVNEQFF

d_gene: .
abundance: .
v_gene: TRBV2
j_gene: TRBJ1-4
CDR3nt: TGTGCCAGCAGAAAGTTTGCAACTAATGAAAAACTGTTTTTT
CDR3aa: CASRKFATNEKLFF

d_gene: TRBD2
abundance: .
v_gene: TRBV7-9
j_gene: TRBJ2-7
CDR3nt: TGTGCCAGCAGCTCCGGGACTAGCGGGAGGTCGTCCTACGAGCAGTACTTC
CDR3aa: CASSSGTSGRSSYEQYF

d_gene: .
abundance: .
v_gene: TRBV7-9
j_gene: TRBJ1-2
CDR3nt: TGTGCCAGCAGCTGGGGTCCCAAGACGGGTGGCTACACCTTC
CDR3aa: CASSWGPKTGGYTF

d_gene: TRBD1
abundance: few
v_gene: TRBV28
j_gene: TRBJ1-4
CDR3nt: TGTGCCAGCAGCGCGTCCCCCCCAGGGGGCAGACCGAGGGCTAATGAAAAACTGTTTTTT
CDR3aa: CASSASPPGGRPRANEKLFF

d_gene: .
abundance: few
v_gene: TRBV13
j_gene: TRBJ2-1
CDR3nt: TGTGCCAGCAGCTTAGAGAGCAATTACAATGAGCAGTTCTTC
CDR3aa: CASSLESNYNEQFF